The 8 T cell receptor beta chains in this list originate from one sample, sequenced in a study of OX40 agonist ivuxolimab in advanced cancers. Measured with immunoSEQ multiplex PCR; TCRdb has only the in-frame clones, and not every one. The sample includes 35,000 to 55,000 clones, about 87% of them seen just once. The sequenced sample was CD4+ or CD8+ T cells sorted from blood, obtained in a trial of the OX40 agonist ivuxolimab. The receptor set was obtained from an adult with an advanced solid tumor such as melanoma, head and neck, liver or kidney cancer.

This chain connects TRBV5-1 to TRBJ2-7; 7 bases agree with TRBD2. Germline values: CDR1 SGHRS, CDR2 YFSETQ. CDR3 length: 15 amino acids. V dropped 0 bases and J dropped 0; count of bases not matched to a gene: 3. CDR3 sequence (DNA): TGCGCCAGCAGCTTGGACGGGACTAACTCCTACGAGCAGTACTTC. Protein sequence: CASSLDGTNSYEQYF.

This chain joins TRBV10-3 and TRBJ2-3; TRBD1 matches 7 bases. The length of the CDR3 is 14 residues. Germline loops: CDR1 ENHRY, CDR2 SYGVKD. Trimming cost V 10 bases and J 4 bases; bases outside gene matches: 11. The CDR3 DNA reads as TGTGCCACCCACGAAGGGGGCGGGTCAGATACGCAGTATTTT. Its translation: CATHEGGGSDTQYF.

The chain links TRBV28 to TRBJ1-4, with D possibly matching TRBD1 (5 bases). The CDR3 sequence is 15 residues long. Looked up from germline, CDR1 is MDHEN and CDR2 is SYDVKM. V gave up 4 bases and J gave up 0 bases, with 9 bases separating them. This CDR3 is CASSSAGATNEKLFF. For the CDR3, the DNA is TGTGCCAGCAGTTCCGCGGGGGCAACTAATGAAAAACTGTTTTTT.

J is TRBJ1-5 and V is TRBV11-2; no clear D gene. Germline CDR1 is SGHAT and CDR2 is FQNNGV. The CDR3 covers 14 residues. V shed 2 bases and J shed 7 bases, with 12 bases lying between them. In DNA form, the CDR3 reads TGTGCCAGCAGCTTAAGCGGAGCCAACCAGCCCCAGCATTTT. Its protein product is CASSLSGANQPQHF. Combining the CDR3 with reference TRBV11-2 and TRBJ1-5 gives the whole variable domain EAGVAQSPRYKIIEKRQSVAFWCNPISGHATLYWYQQILGQGPKLLIQFQNNGVVDDSQLPKDRFSAERLKGVDSTLKIQPAKLEDSAVYLCASSLSGANQPQHFGDGTRLSIL.

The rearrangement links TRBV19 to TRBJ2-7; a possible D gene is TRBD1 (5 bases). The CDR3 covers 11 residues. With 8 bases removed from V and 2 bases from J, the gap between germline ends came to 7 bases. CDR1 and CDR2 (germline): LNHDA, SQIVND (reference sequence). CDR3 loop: CASGHAYEQYF. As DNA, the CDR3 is TGTGCCAGTGGACATGCCTACGAGCAGTACTTC.

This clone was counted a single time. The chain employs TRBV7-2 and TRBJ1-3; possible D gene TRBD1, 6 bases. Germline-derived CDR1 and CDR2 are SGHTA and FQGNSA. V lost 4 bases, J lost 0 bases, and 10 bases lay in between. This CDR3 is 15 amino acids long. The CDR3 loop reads CASSSNRASGNTIYF. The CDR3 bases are TGTGCCAGCAGCTCAAACAGGGCCTCTGGAAACACCATATATTTT.

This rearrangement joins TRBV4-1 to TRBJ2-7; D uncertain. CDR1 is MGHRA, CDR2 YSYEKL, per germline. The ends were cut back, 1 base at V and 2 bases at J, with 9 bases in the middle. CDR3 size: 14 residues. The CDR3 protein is CASSQVAGTYEQYF. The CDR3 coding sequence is TGCGCCAGCAGCCAAGTCGCAGGAACCTACGAGCAGTACTTC.

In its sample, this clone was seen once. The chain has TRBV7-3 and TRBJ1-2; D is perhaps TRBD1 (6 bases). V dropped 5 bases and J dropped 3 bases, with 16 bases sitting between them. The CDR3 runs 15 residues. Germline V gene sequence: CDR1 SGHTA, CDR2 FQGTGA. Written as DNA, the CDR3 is TGTGCCAGCAGCCCCGCGGGGGGCGCGGACTATGGCTACACCTTC. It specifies CASSPAGGADYGYTF.